The 20 T cell receptor beta chains below were found in one sample sequenced in a study of cytomegalovirus exposure and HLA in healthy donors. This table comes from immunoSEQ multiplex PCR, and its TCRdb copy is limited to in-frame clones, with some not included. The sample consists of tens of thousands of clones, around 90% of them appearing once. Sequencing input: PBMCs. These receptors came from a woman under 30 in good health and CMV-seropositive.

The rearrangement joins TRBV2 to TRBJ2-3; possible D gene TRBD2, 5 bases. Trimming removed 0 bases at V and 5 bases at J, with 18 bases between. The CDR3 contains 17 residues. In germline, CDR1 is SNHLY, CDR2 FYNNEI. CDR3: CASSEARLTPEVDTQYF. In nucleotides, the CDR3 is TGTGCCAGCAGTGAAGCTCGACTAACCCCTGAGGTAGATACGCAGTATTTT.

V is TRBV2 and J is TRBJ1-4, with D perhaps TRBD1 (5 bases). The germline V and J ends were trimmed by 0 bases and 8 bases, with 13 bases remaining between them. Germline V gene lookup returns CDR1 SNHLY and CDR2 FYNNEI. The CDR3 runs to 15 residues. In DNA, the CDR3 is TGTGCCAGCAGTGAAGCGCGGAGGGGCGGGGAAAAACTGTTTTTT. This codes for CASSEARRGGEKLFF.

V usage is TRBV5-6 and J usage is TRBJ2-7; perhaps TRBD2 as D (6 bases). Germline assignment: CDR1 SGHDT and CDR2 YYEEEE. This CDR3 contains 15 residues. V was pared by 2 bases and J by 3 bases, with 15 bases between. The CDR3 DNA reads TGTGCCAGCAGCTTCGGGCGGGGCTCTCTCTACGAGCAGTACTTC. Amino acids: CASSFGRGSLYEQYF. The full variable domain, completed using reference TRBV5-6 and TRBJ2-7, is DAGVTQSPTHLIKTRGQQVTLRCSPKSGHDTVSWYQQALGQGPQFIFQYYEEEERQRGNFPDRFSGHQFPNYSSELNVNALLLGDSALYLCASSFGRGSLYEQYFGPGTRLTVT.

The CDR3 loop is CASSETHSLNGYTF. The CDR3 coding sequence is TGTGCCAGCAGTGAAACCCACAGCTTGAATGGCTACACCTTC. This rearrangement joins TRBV6-1 to TRBJ1-2; D remains unclear. Germline CDR1 and CDR2: MNHNS and SASEGT. V lost 2 bases and J lost 6, with 13 bases in between. This CDR3 has 14 amino acids.

The rearrangement uses TRBV15 and TRBJ2-1, with D uncertain. The germline gives CDR1 LNHNV, CDR2 YYDKDF (reference sequence). The CDR3 contains 12 residues. V was clipped by 1 base and J by 8 bases, with 6 bases between them. CDR3 protein: CATSRAGDEQFF. As DNA, the CDR3 is TGTGCCACCAGCAGAGCTGGAGATGAGCAGTTCTTC. The whole variable domain, filled in from reference TRBV15 and TRBJ2-1, reads DAMVIQNPRYQVTQFGKPVTLSCSQTLNHNVMYWYQQKSSQAPKLLFHYYDKDFNNEADTPDNFQSRRPNTSFCFLDIRSPGLGDTAMYLCATSRAGDEQFFGPGTRLTVL.

This clone was observed a few times. The V and J genes are TRBV19 and TRBJ2-2; tentative D call: TRBD1 (5 bases). CDR1 is LNHDA and CDR2 is SQIVND in the germline V gene (reference sequence). This CDR3 has 14 residues. V lost 5 bases to trimming and J lost 6 bases, with 13 bases between them. The CDR3, as DNA: TGTGCCAGTAGTCTCCGAAGGGGATCCGGGGAGCTGTTTTTT. This translates into CASSLRRGSGELFF.

The chain is built from TRBV30 and TRBJ2-7; no clear D gene. V lost 2 bases and J 6 bases, leaving 11 bases between the germline ends. The CDR3 extends over 12 amino acids. Germline V gives CDR1 GTSNPN, CDR2 SVGIG (reference sequence). The CDR3 region has the DNA TGTGCCTGGAGTTACCAGGTTGGCGAGCAGTACTTC. Translation: CAWSYQVGEQYF.

The CDR3 spells CASSLSRNGGTQYF. CDR3 in DNA: TGTGCCAGCAGCTTATCCCGGAACGGGGGTACGCAGTATTTT. V gene TRBV7-2 combines with J gene TRBJ2-3, with D maybe TRBD2 (6 bases). CDR1 and CDR2 (germline): SGHTA, FQGNSA. The CDR3 consists of 14 residues. The V gene lost 2 bases and the J gene lost 8 bases, with 14 bases spanning the gap.

This clone was observed once. The chain carries TRBV5-4 and TRBJ2-1; 7 bases line up with TRBD2. The CDR3 runs 15 residues. Germline CDR1 reads SGHNT; CDR2 reads YYREEE (reference sequence). The trim removed 4 bases at V and 5 bases at J, leaving 9 bases unmatched. CDR3: CASSPTTGTNNEQFF. In DNA, the CDR3 is TGTGCCAGCAGCCCAACGACCGGGACTAACAATGAGCAGTTCTTC.

The chain employs TRBV7-2 and TRBJ1-1, with D tentatively TRBD1 (5 bases). Germline V gives CDR1 SGHTA, CDR2 FQGNSA. This CDR3 has 15 residues. Trimming stripped 1 base from V and 1 base from J, with 10 bases between. The chain's CDR3 is CASSLEPGGNTEAFF. The DNA of the CDR3 is TGTGCCAGCAGCTTAGAACCGGGGGGGAACACTGAAGCTTTCTTT.

The chain joins TRBV4-2 to TRBJ2-5; no definite D call. Matching the DNA end better, TRBJ2-7 makes the J call doubtful. The CDR3 is made up of 12 amino acids. CDR1 and CDR2 (germline): LGHNA, YNFKEQ. CDR3: CASSQDMYEQYF. DNA of the CDR3: TGTGCCAGCAGCCAAGATATGTACGAGCAGTACTTC.

The rearrangement links TRBV7-2 to TRBJ2-7; 8 nucleotides match TRBD2. The V gene end was trimmed by 1 base and the J gene end by 2 bases; junction bases not matched to a gene: 4. CDR3 length equals 15 residues. Germline-derived CDR1 and CDR2 are SGHTA and FQGNSA. Written as DNA, the CDR3 is TGTGCCAGCAGCTTAGAGCGGGGGCGAACCTACGAGCAGTACTTC. Protein product: CASSLERGRTYEQYF.

This clone was seen a handful of times. The chain uses TRBV13 and TRBJ2-1; 9 positions agree with TRBD2. CDR1 and CDR2 (germline): PRHDT, FYEKMQ (reference sequence). Unmatched junction bases numbered 7, after V lost 5 bases and J lost 2 bases. CDR3 length: 16 amino acids. DNA for the CDR3: TGTGCCAGCAGCCCTCCCGCTAGCGGGGCCTACAATGAGCAGTTCTTC. As protein: CASSPPASGAYNEQFF.

This rearrangement joins TRBV5-8 to TRBJ2-5, with 11 bases fitting TRBD2. Trimming removed 4 bases from V and 0 bases from J; junction bases left unmatched: 8. Germline assignment: CDR1 SGHTS and CDR2 YDEGEE. CDR3 length equals 17 residues. The CDR3 coding sequence is TGTGCCAGCAGCCGGACATTGACTAGCGGGAACCAAGAGACCCAGTACTTC. Amino acid sequence: CASSRTLTSGNQETQYF.

This clone was recorded once. CDR3 sequence (DNA): TGTGCCAGCAGCTCGGGGACAGGCGGTATGAACACTGAAGCTTTCTTT. Protein sequence: CASSSGTGGMNTEAFF. This sequence joins TRBV7-8 and TRBJ1-1; 8 bases are shared with TRBD1. CDR3 length equals 16 residues. Germline trimming cut 4 bases from V and 0 bases from J; bases unmatched to any gene: 7. Germline loops: CDR1 SGHVS, CDR2 FQNEAQ.

This chain uses TRBV2 with TRBJ2-7; the match to TRBD1 covers 8 bases. Trimming at V came to 4 bases and at J to 6 bases, leaving 11 bases not matched to a gene. Germline CDR1 SNHLY, CDR2 FYNNEI. The CDR3 has 15 amino acids. CDR3: CASSGMDRARGEQYF. CDR3 coding DNA: TGTGCCAGCAGTGGGATGGACAGGGCCCGGGGCGAGCAGTACTTC.

The chain couples TRBV19 to TRBJ1-5, with unresolved D. The length of the CDR3 is 15 residues. V was clipped by 8 bases and J by 0 bases, with 14 bases between them. Germline V CDR1 and CDR2: LNHDA, SQIVND (reference sequence). CDR3 residues: CASRTTDYSNQPQHF. The CDR3 nucleotides are TGTGCCAGTCGAACAACGGACTATAGCAATCAGCCCCAGCATTTT.

The count of this clone is one. The chain couples TRBV25-1 to TRBJ1-1, with a tentative D call TRBD1 (5 bases). Germline V gene data show CDR1 as MGHDK and CDR2 as SYGVNS. The CDR3 is 13 amino acids. The V end was cut by 7 bases, the J end by 14 bases, with 23 bases between. The CDR3 DNA reads TGTGCCAGCACGGACCATACCAGGGATCCGTTGTTCTTT. This translates into CASTDHTRDPLFF.

The chain links TRBV6-1 to TRBJ2-2; TRBD2 aligns across 12 bases. This CDR3 comprises 15 residues. The V and J ends lost 2 bases and 6 bases, in that order; junction bases with no gene match: 1. Germline V gene data show CDR1 as MNHNS and CDR2 as SASEGT. Written as DNA, the CDR3 is TGTGCCAGCAGTGAACTAGCGGGGGGGCCCGGGGAGCTGTTTTTT. This codes for CASSELAGGPGELFF.

The chain has TRBV30 and TRBJ1-2; tentatively, D is TRBD1 (6 bases). The ends were cut back, 0 bases at V and 5 bases at J, with 10 bases in the middle. Germline CDR1 and CDR2: GTSNPN and SVGIG (reference sequence). The CDR3 contains 13 residues. This chain's CDR3 is CAWSVQRGYGYTF. The CDR3 DNA sequence: TGTGCCTGGAGTGTACAGAGGGGGTATGGCTACACCTTC.